Listed below are T cell receptor beta chains from one sample, sequenced in a study of blood T cells in healthy people across ages. TCRdb used MiXCR to reprocess the 5' RACE reads, holding one entry per CDR3 protein. The sample consists of about 510,000 distinct CDR3 sequences, about 26% of them appearing once. The same data also went into a second study, on T cells of mothers and their children.

Sample: blood. The receptors shown here come from a boy between 2 and 15 years old in good health. Each CDR3 is given with its conserved first and last residue. The D gene is left open where the match is weak. Clone size appears in some rows only: once, few, many, or a class for an expanded clone.

cdr3_aa,cdr3_nt,clone_size,j_call,d_call,v_call
CASSLTGAEEKLFF,TGTGCCAGCAGCCTGACAGGGGCGGAGGAAAAACTGTTTTTT,once,TRBJ1-4,TRBD1,TRBV12-3/TRBV12-4
CSVRTGDYEQYF,TGCAGCGTCCGGACAGGCGACTACGAGCAGTACTTC,few,TRBJ2-7,TRBD1,TRBV29-1
CASRSWTGGSQKLFF,TGTGCCAGCAGATCTTGGACAGGGGGCTCGCAAAAACTGTTTTTT,.,TRBJ1-4,TRBD1,TRBV6-5
CAITPTTNTEAFF,TGTGCCATCACCCCCACAACGAACACTGAAGCTTTCTTT,.,TRBJ1-1,.,TRBV10-3
CATEGLVRNEQFF,TGTGCCACCGAGGGACTAGTGCGCAATGAGCAGTTCTTC,.,TRBJ2-1,TRBD2,TRBV10-3
CASSSAGGPLNEQFF,TGTGCCAGCAGCTCAGCGGGGGGGCCTTTGAATGAGCAGTTCTTC,.,TRBJ2-1,TRBD2,TRBV7-8
CASSWAGDEQYF,TGCGCCAGCAGCTGGGCCGGGGACGAGCAGTACTTC,many,TRBJ2-7,.,TRBV5-1
CVSSEVAVYQETQYF,TGTGTCAGCAGTGAAGTAGCAGTGTACCAAGAGACCCAGTACTTC,.,TRBJ2-5,.,TRBV2
CASSYSRVPDYGYTF,TGTGCCAGCAGTTACTCCAGGGTACCGGACTATGGCTACACCTTC,few,TRBJ1-2,.,TRBV6-5
CASSSIGYGYTF,TGTGCCAGCAGCTCCATCGGCTATGGCTACACCTTC,.,TRBJ1-2,.,TRBV7-2
CASSFGTSGRRETQYF,TGTGCCAGCAGTTTCGGGACTAGCGGGAGAAGGGAGACCCAGTACTTC,.,TRBJ2-5,TRBD2,TRBV7-6
CASSWSRGTEAFF,TGTGCCAGCTCCTGGTCCAGGGGCACTGAAGCTTTCTTT,.,TRBJ1-1,.,TRBV6-2/TRBV6-3
CATSSLSGRLSEQFF,TGTGCCACCAGCAGCCTGAGCGGGAGGCTTTCTGAGCAGTTCTTC,.,TRBJ2-1,TRBD2,TRBV15
CASGAGVDYGYTF,TGTGCCAGCGGGGCGGGTGTGGACTATGGCTACACCTTC,few,TRBJ1-2,.,TRBV12-3/TRBV12-4
CATSFGTSGPNEQFF,TGTGCCACCAGCTTCGGGACTAGCGGGCCCAATGAGCAGTTCTTC,many,TRBJ2-1,TRBD2,TRBV15
CASSLGGSGEAFF,TGTGCCAGCAGCTTGGGGGGATCGGGTGAAGCTTTCTTT,.,TRBJ1-1,.,TRBV7-9
CASSPGQGAEQYF,TGTGCCAGCAGCCCGGGACAGGGGGCCGAGCAGTACTTC,few,TRBJ2-7,TRBD1,TRBV5-5
CSARASSGGPIGETQYF,TGCAGTGCTAGAGCGTCTAGCGGGGGCCCTATAGGAGAGACCCAGTACTTC,.,TRBJ2-5,TRBD2,TRBV20-1
CASSYRELSTDTQYF,TGTGCCAGCAGTTACCGGGAGCTGTCCACAGATACGCAGTATTTT,.,TRBJ2-3,.,TRBV6-6
CASVSGGPYEQYF,TGTGCCAGCGTTTCAGGGGGTCCCTACGAGCAGTACTTC,.,TRBJ2-7,TRBD1,TRBV11-2
CSVDLGTGGYEQYF,TGCAGCGTTGACCTCGGGACAGGAGGCTACGAGCAGTACTTC,.,TRBJ2-7,TRBD1,TRBV29-1
CASSFRQSGRYGYTF,TGTGCCAGCAGTTTCCGGCAGTCCGGCCGCTATGGCTACACCTTC,few,TRBJ1-2,.,TRBV12-3/TRBV12-4
CASSLAPGRTNPQETQYF,TGTGCCAGCAGCTTAGCCCCAGGACGGACTAACCCCCAAGAGACCCAGTACTTC,.,TRBJ2-5,.,TRBV7-9
CSALRTGRGETQYF,TGCAGTGCTCTCAGGACAGGGCGGGGAGAGACCCAGTACTTC,few,TRBJ2-5,TRBD1,TRBV20-1
CASSGGFGTGELFF,TGTGCCAGCAGTGGCGGGTTCGGAACCGGGGAGCTGTTTTTT,.,TRBJ2-2,.,TRBV25-1
CASSRDPTQETQYF,TGCGCCAGCAGCCGGGATCCCACACAAGAGACCCAGTACTTC,few,TRBJ2-5,.,TRBV5-1
CASSLDGGPQETQYF,TGTGCCAGCAGCTTAGACGGGGGTCCTCAAGAGACCCAGTACTTC,few,TRBJ2-5,.,TRBV7-9
CAWSFGEGQPQHF,TGTGCCTGGAGTTTCGGGGAAGGACAGCCCCAGCATTTT,.,TRBJ1-5,.,TRBV30
CASSLPSGGPPNEQFF,TGTGCCAGCAGTTTACCTAGCGGGGGCCCCCCCAATGAGCAGTTCTTC,few,TRBJ2-1,TRBD2,TRBV6-5
CASARSGTGGYNEQFF,TGTGCCAGCGCTAGATCCGGGACAGGGGGCTACAATGAGCAGTTCTTC,.,TRBJ2-1,TRBD1,TRBV9
CATMWRTDSYEQYF,TGTGCCACCATGTGGCGGACCGACTCCTACGAGCAGTACTTC,.,TRBJ2-7,.,TRBV15
CASSRGGGPFHNEQFF,TGTGCCAGCAGTAGGGGGGGAGGGCCGTTTCATAATGAGCAGTTCTTC,.,TRBJ2-1,.,TRBV6-1
CASTFRERGEQFF,TGTGCCAGCACCTTCCGGGAGCGTGGTGAGCAGTTCTTC,.,TRBJ2-1,.,TRBV7-9
CSRELLGLGGETQYF,TGCAGTAGAGAACTACTAGGGCTGGGTGGAGAGACCCAGTACTTC,.,TRBJ2-5,.,TRBV20-1
CASSAVRGRDQETQYF,TGTGCCAGCAGCGCGGTCAGGGGGCGCGACCAAGAGACCCAGTACTTC,few,TRBJ2-5,TRBD1,TRBV2
CASSHTAGDGTQYF,TGTGCCAGCAGCCATACGGCAGGGGATGGGACCCAGTACTTC,.,TRBJ2-5,.,TRBV14
CSVEARRILFF,TGCAGCGTTGAGGCTAGAAGAATACTGTTTTTT,few,TRBJ2-2,.,TRBV29-1
CASIRAGSNTGELFF,TGTGCCAGCATTCGAGCGGGATCGAACACCGGGGAGCTGTTTTTT,few,TRBJ2-2,TRBD2,TRBV6-2/TRBV6-3
CSVQGDPAGGPYEQYF,TGCAGCGTTCAGGGGGACCCAGCGGGAGGGCCCTACGAGCAGTACTTC,few,TRBJ2-7,TRBD2,TRBV29-1
CATSDLRQSIVDEQYF,TGTGCCACCAGTGATTTGCGGCAGAGTATCGTCGACGAGCAGTACTTC,.,TRBJ2-7,.,TRBV24-1
CASAEGAEDTQYF,TGCGCCAGCGCGGAGGGGGCTGAAGATACGCAGTATTTT,.,TRBJ2-3,.,TRBV10-1
CASSEKGVNRDYLTQETQYF,TGTGCCAGCAGTGAAAAGGGAGTGAACCGGGACTATCTGACCCAAGAGACCCAGTACTTC,few,TRBJ2-5,TRBD2,TRBV25-1